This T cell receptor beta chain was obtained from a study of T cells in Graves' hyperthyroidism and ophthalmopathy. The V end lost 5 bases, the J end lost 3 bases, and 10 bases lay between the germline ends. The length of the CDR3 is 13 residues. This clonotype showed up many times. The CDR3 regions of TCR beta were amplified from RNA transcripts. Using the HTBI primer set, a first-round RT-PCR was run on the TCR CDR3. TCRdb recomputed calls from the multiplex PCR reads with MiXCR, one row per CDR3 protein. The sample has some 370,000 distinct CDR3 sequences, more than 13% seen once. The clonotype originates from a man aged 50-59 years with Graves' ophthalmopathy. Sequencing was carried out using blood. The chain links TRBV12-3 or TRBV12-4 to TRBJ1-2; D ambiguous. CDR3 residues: CASSGPVHYGYTF. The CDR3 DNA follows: TGTGCCAGCAGTGGACCTGTCCACTATGGCTACACCTTC.